This passage covers 31 T cell receptor beta chains from one sample sequenced in a study of shared clonotypes between healthy human individuals. TCRdb keeps only in-frame clones here, not all; method: immunoSEQ multiplex PCR. In the table there are 2 million to 2.5 million clones, 90% to 97% of which are singletons. The sequencing input was naive CD4+ T cells sorted from blood. Described subset: CD45RA+ positively selected. The receptors stem from a man aged 18 to 29 in good health.

The chain joins TRBV18 to TRBJ2-1; D might be TRBD2 (5 bases). The CDR3 length is 16 residues. Germline values: CDR1 KGHSH, CDR2 LQKENI. V gave up 3 bases and J gave up 2 bases, with 14 bases separating them. The CDR3 nucleotides read TGTGCCAGCTCACCGTCCGTGGCGGAGGCCTACAATGAGCAGTTCTTC. Translating gives CASSPSVAEAYNEQFF.

The chain combines TRBV6-5 with TRBJ2-5; a possible D gene is TRBD2 (6 bases). Per the germline V gene, CDR1 is MNHEY and CDR2 is SVGAGI. V was cut by 8 bases and J by 2 bases, with 18 bases left in between. CDR3 length equals 15 residues. The CDR3 loop is CASRETAGRQETQYF. CDR3 in DNA: TGTGCCAGCCGGGAGACGGCAGGGCGTCAAGAGACCCAGTACTTC.

V usage is TRBV30 and J usage is TRBJ2-5; tentative D call: TRBD2 (6 bases). V lost 4 bases, J lost 7 bases, and 22 bases lay in between. This CDR3 region has 15 residues. Germline V CDR1 and CDR2: GTSNPN, SVGIG (reference sequence). The CDR3 coding sequence is TGTGCCTGGACACCCCTCCAACGGGGGTCCGGGACCCAGTACTTC. Protein product: CAWTPLQRGSGTQYF.

The CDR3 spells CASSQEGQGLSNYGYTF. DNA of the CDR3: TGCGCCAGCAGCCAAGAGGGACAGGGGTTATCTAACTATGGCTACACCTTC. The V and J genes are TRBV4-1 and TRBJ1-2, with 10 positions matching TRBD1. CDR1 MGHRA and CDR2 YSYEKL come from the germline V gene. V shed 0 bases and J 0 bases; nucleotides not matched to a gene: 4. The CDR3 contains 17 residues.

The chain uses TRBV19 and TRBJ2-7; 11 nucleotides align to TRBD1. This CDR3 has 17 residues. From germline, CDR1 is LNHDA and CDR2 SQIVND (reference sequence). The trim removed 4 bases at V and 1 base at J, leaving 9 bases unmatched. CDR3 nucleotides: TGTGCCAGTAGTACCGTTGCGGGACAGGGGGGATCCTACGAGCAGTACTTC. It translates to CASSTVAGQGGSYEQYF.

The chain carries TRBV5-1 and TRBJ1-1; 8 bases agree with TRBD1. J was trimmed by 6 bases and V by 4 bases; bases with no gene match: 5. The CDR3 sequence is 13 residues long. CDR1 and CDR2 from the germline V gene are SGHRS and YFSETQ. DNA for the CDR3: TGCGCCAGCAGCCCAGGACAGGGCTCTGAAGCTTTCTTT. It specifies CASSPGQGSEAFF. Full variable domain (outside the CDR3, taken from reference TRBV5-1 and TRBJ1-1): KAGVTQTPRYLIKTRGQQVTLSCSPISGHRSVSWYQQTPGQGLQFLFEYFSETQRNKGNFPGRFSGRQFSNSRSEMNVSTLELGDSALYLCASSPGQGSEAFFGQGTRLTVV.

The V and J genes are TRBV6-1 and TRBJ1-3; TRBD1 might be the D (6 bases). Germline V gene lookup returns CDR1 MNHNS and CDR2 SASEGT. Trimming pared 4 bases from V and 1 base from J, leaving 11 bases between. The CDR3 length is 15 residues. As DNA, the CDR3 is TGTGCCAGCAGTGCTCGCACAGGGTCTGGAAACACCATATATTTT. The encoded protein is CASSARTGSGNTIYF.

The genes are TRBV10-3 and TRBJ2-2; 12 bases fit TRBD2. The CDR3 extends over 15 amino acids. Germline V gene lookup returns CDR1 ENHRY and CDR2 SYGVKD. V trimming: 3 bases; J trimming: 6 bases; junction bases outside the gene matches: 2. This chain's CDR3 is CAISELAGGAGELFF. As DNA, the CDR3 is TGTGCCATCAGTGAACTAGCGGGAGGTGCCGGGGAGCTGTTTTTT.

The genes are TRBV5-1 and TRBJ2-7; 11 bases fit TRBD1. This CDR3 has 15 amino acids. The V segment lost 1 base and the J segment 6 bases; nucleotides outside the gene matches: 6. In germline, CDR1 is SGHRS, CDR2 YFSETQ. For the CDR3, the DNA is TGCGCCAGCAGCTTGACCGGGACAGGGGGAGGCGAGCAGTACTTC. It translates to CASSLTGTGGGEQYF.

Notes on this clone: Other DNA sequences in this specimen translate into the identical CDR3. The chain carries TRBV5-4 and TRBJ2-3; D perhaps matches TRBD1 (5 bases). This CDR3 has 15 residues. Germline V gene data show CDR1 as SGHNT and CDR2 as YYREEE (reference sequence). Trimming took 0 bases from V and 1 from J, leaving 9 bases between them. The CDR3 is CASSLGTSGTDTQYF. The CDR3 DNA sequence: TGTGCCAGCAGCTTGGGGACATCAGGCACAGATACGCAGTATTTT.

V and J are TRBV5-8 and TRBJ2-5, with 12 bases fitting TRBD2. The V gene end was trimmed by 4 bases and the J gene end by 5 bases; junction bases not matched to a gene: 6. The CDR3 contains 15 residues. Looked up from germline, CDR1 is SGHTS and CDR2 is YDEGEE. CDR3 loop: CASSLPGTSGETQYF. CDR3 coding DNA: TGTGCCAGCAGCCTACCCGGGACTAGCGGGGAGACCCAGTACTTC. The variable domain in full, completed from reference TRBV5-8 and TRBJ2-5, reads EAGVTQSPTHLIKTRGQQATLRCSPISGHTSVYWYQQALGLGLQFLLWYDEGEERNRGNFPPRFSGRQFPNYSSELNVNALELEDSALYLCASSLPGTSGETQYFGPGTRLLVL.

As regards this clone: Distinct nucleotide sequences in the sample also encode this CDR3. The V gene is TRBV5-1, the J gene TRBJ2-7; 13 bases fit TRBD2. CDR1 and CDR2 from the germline V gene are SGHRS and YFSETQ. Trimming removed 3 bases from V and 2 bases from J; junction bases left unmatched: 2. This CDR3 contains 15 residues. Here the CDR3 DNA reads TGCGCCAGCAGCTCCGGACTAGCGGGAGCCTACGAGCAGTACTTC. It specifies CASSSGLAGAYEQYF.

The V call is TRBV28, the J call TRBJ1-2, with D hard to call. This CDR3 is built from 14 residues. V shed 10 bases and J shed 7 bases, with 22 bases lying between them. Germline-derived CDR1 and CDR2 are MDHEN and SYDVKM. CDR3 coding DNA: TGTGCCACCCTTTATATAGGTTTGGGAATTGGCTACACCTTC. It is translated as CATLYIGLGIGYTF.

V usage is TRBV4-3 and J usage is TRBJ2-1; 13 bases are a match to TRBD2. The V segment lost 1 base and the J segment 12 bases; nucleotides outside the gene matches: 3. Germline V CDR1 and CDR2: LGHNA, YSLEER. This CDR3 contains 14 residues. CDR3 nucleotides: TGCGCCAGCAGCCAAGGGACTAGCGGGAGAGGGCAGTTCTTC. It encodes CASSQGTSGRGQFF.

The genes are TRBV9 and TRBJ2-3; 10 bases map to TRBD1. Per the germline V gene, CDR1 is SGDLS and CDR2 is YYNGEE. With V trimmed by 0 bases and J by 1 base, 5 bases remained unmatched. CDR3 length: 17 residues. In nucleotides, the CDR3 is TGTGCCAGCAGCGTAGGCCGACAGGGGGCAGGCACAGATACGCAGTATTTT. Its translation: CASSVGRQGAGTDTQYF. The full variable domain, completed using reference TRBV9 and TRBJ2-3, is DSGVTQTPKHLITATGQRVTLRCSPRSGDLSVYWYQQSLDQGLQFLIQYYNGEERAKGNILERFSAQQFPDLHSELNLSSLELGDSALYFCASSVGRQGAGTDTQYFGPGTRLTVL.

The chain combines TRBV27 with TRBJ1-5, with D tentatively TRBD1 (5 bases). There are 14 residues in the CDR3. Germline values: CDR1 MNHEY, CDR2 SMNVEV (reference sequence). V lost 6 bases and J lost 5, with 14 bases in between. CDR3 protein: CASSDRGGHQPQHF. The CDR3 DNA reads as TGTGCCAGCAGCGACAGAGGAGGCCATCAGCCCCAGCATTTT.

The V call is TRBV4-1, the J call TRBJ1-2; no reliable D call. CDR3 size: 14 residues. Looked up from germline, CDR1 is MGHRA and CDR2 is YSYEKL. V was clipped by 1 base and J by 0 bases, with 6 bases between them. This CDR3 reads CASSQGQANYGYTF. Here the CDR3 DNA reads TGCGCCAGCAGCCAAGGGCAGGCTAACTATGGCTACACCTTC.

Here the CDR3 DNA reads TGTGCCAGCAGTGAGACAGCCTCCTACGAGCAGTACTTC. Residues: CASSETASYEQYF. The chain employs TRBV6-1 and TRBJ2-7; tentative D call: TRBD1 (5 bases). Germline assignment: CDR1 MNHNS and CDR2 SASEGT. V lost 3 bases and J 0 bases, leaving 6 bases between the germline ends. The CDR3 extends over 13 amino acids.

The rearrangement uses TRBV29-1 and TRBJ2-3; possibly TRBD1 or TRBD2 for D (5 bases each). Trimming removed 5 bases from V and 3 bases from J, with 9 bases in between. There are 12 residues in the CDR3. Germline CDR1 and CDR2: SQVTM and ANQGSEA. The DNA of the CDR3 is TGCAGCGTTATGGGGGATACAGATACGCAGTATTTT. It codes for CSVMGDTDTQYF.

The rearrangement links TRBV18 to TRBJ2-3; 10 bases fit TRBD2. Germline V CDR1 and CDR2: KGHSH, LQKENI. This CDR3 spans 17 amino acids. V shed 3 bases, J shed 5 bases, and the junction held 11 bases outside the gene matches. CDR3 DNA sequence: TGTGCCAGCTCACCTTTACATACTAGCGGGACGGGAGATACGCAGTATTTT. Protein sequence: CASSPLHTSGTGDTQYF.

CDR3 DNA: TGTGCCAGCAGTTACTCGTCCGATTGGACCCAGTACTTC. Protein sequence: CASSYSSDWTQYF. This sequence joins TRBV6-5 and TRBJ2-5; unclear D gene. V lost 0 bases and J lost 7, with 9 bases in between. This CDR3 has 13 amino acids. Germline CDR1 is MNHEY and CDR2 is SVGAGI.

The chain links TRBV7-3 to TRBJ2-3, with 8 bases aligning to TRBD1. The CDR3 extends over 20 amino acids. Germline loops: CDR1 SGHTA, CDR2 FQGTGA. Trimming cost V 4 bases and J 0 bases; bases outside gene matches: 18. In DNA form, the CDR3 reads TGTGCCAGCAGCTCAAAAACGAAACTACAGGGGGTTCCTAGCACAGATACGCAGTATTTT. Amino acid sequence: CASSSKTKLQGVPSTDTQYF.

The V call is TRBV28, the J call TRBJ1-2; possibly TRBD1 for D (5 bases). Germline CDR1 and CDR2: MDHEN and SYDVKM. CDR3 length equals 15 residues. V was cut by 2 bases and J by 0 bases, with 10 bases left in between. This CDR3 reads CASSLGGLANYGYTF. As DNA, the CDR3 is TGTGCCAGCAGTTTAGGGGGATTAGCTAACTATGGCTACACCTTC.

The V and J genes are TRBV18 and TRBJ2-2; possible D gene TRBD2, 5 bases. The V gene lost 1 base and the J gene lost 1 base, with 7 bases spanning the gap. CDR3 length: 15 residues. Germline CDR1 is KGHSH and CDR2 is LQKENI. The CDR3 nucleotides read TGTGCCAGCTCACCACGTGAGGGGAACACCGGGGAGCTGTTTTTT. Protein: CASSPREGNTGELFF.

The chain recombines TRBV5-4 with TRBJ2-3; a possible D gene is TRBD2 (5 bases). The germline V gene encodes CDR1 SGHNT and CDR2 YYREEE (reference sequence). V lost 1 base to trimming and J lost 5 bases, with 11 bases between them. There are 14 residues in the CDR3. The CDR3 bases are TGTGCCAGCAGCTTGCCCCCAGCGGTAGATACGCAGTATTTT. Amino acid sequence: CASSLPPAVDTQYF. Full variable domain (remainder filled in from reference TRBV5-4 and TRBJ2-3): ETGVTQSPTHLIKTRGQQVTLRCSSQSGHNTVSWYQQALGQGPQFIFQYYREEENGRGNFPPRFSGLQFPNYSSELNVNALELDDSALYLCASSLPPAVDTQYFGPGTRLTVL.

The chain has TRBV30 and TRBJ2-5; 10 bases fit TRBD2. The length of the CDR3 is 15 residues. The germline V gene has CDR1 GTSNPN and CDR2 SVGIG (reference sequence). V was pared by 4 bases and J by 2 bases, with 7 bases of the junction left unmatched. The CDR3 region is CAWTQTSGPQETQYF. In nucleotides, the CDR3 is TGTGCCTGGACCCAGACTAGCGGGCCTCAAGAGACCCAGTACTTC.

The V and J genes are TRBV7-9 and TRBJ2-2; possible D gene TRBD2, 6 bases. CDR1 and CDR2 (germline): SEHNR, FQNEAQ (reference sequence). This CDR3 comprises 12 residues. Trimming pared 6 bases from V and 6 bases from J, leaving 8 bases between. Here the CDR3 reads CASRREAGELFF. Here the CDR3 DNA reads TGTGCCAGCAGGAGGGAGGCCGGGGAGCTGTTTTTT.

Concerning this clone: The same CDR3 can be traced to other DNA sequences in this sample. The V call is TRBV7-2, the J call TRBJ2-5, with 9 bases that match TRBD2. There are 16 residues in the CDR3. Per germline, CDR1 SGHTA and CDR2 FQGNSA. V lost 3 bases, J lost 0 bases, and 5 bases stayed unmatched. Here the CDR3 DNA reads TGTGCCAGCAGCTTGAATAGCGGGAGTCACCAAGAGACCCAGTACTTC. This sequence encodes CASSLNSGSHQETQYF.

Only one count was recorded for this clone. The V and J genes are TRBV4-3 and TRBJ1-6; D might be TRBD1 (6 bases). Germline CDR1 LGHNA, CDR2 YSLEER. V was cut by 4 bases and J by 6 bases, with 16 bases left in between. The CDR3 loop spans 16 amino acids. CDR3 nucleotide sequence: TGCGCCAGCAGCCTTGGGGGTGGGACACCTAATTCACCCCTCCACTTT. This gives the protein CASSLGGGTPNSPLHF.

V usage is TRBV2 and J usage is TRBJ1-1, with 7 bases lining up with TRBD1. CDR1 SNHLY and CDR2 FYNNEI come from the germline V gene. Trimming removed 5 bases from V and 1 base from J; junction bases left unmatched: 7. This CDR3 comprises 15 residues. CDR3 coding DNA: TGTGCCAGCAGTTCTCTGCAGGGGGAGAACACTGAAGCTTTCTTT. This sequence encodes CASSSLQGENTEAFF.

The chain uses TRBV7-8 and TRBJ2-7; TRBD2 aligns across 8 bases. The germline gives CDR1 SGHVS, CDR2 FQNEAQ. V gave up 5 bases and J gave up 6 bases; unmatched junction bases: 6. There are 13 residues in the CDR3. CDR3 sequence: CASSDRGGSEQYF. In DNA, the CDR3 is TGTGCCAGCAGCGACCGGGGGGGGAGCGAGCAGTACTTC. The full variable domain, with the rest looked up from reference TRBV7-8 and TRBJ2-7, is GAGVSQSPRYKVAKRGQDVALRCDPISGHVSLFWYQQALGQGPEFLTYFQNEAQLDKSGLPSDRFFAERPEGSVSTLKIQRTQQEDSAVYLCASSDRGGSEQYFGPGTRLTVT.